The 22 T cell receptor beta chains below come from one sample, sequenced in a study of cytomegalovirus exposure and HLA in healthy donors. A multiplex PCR was run with 60 Vbeta primers and 13 Jbeta primers. TCRdb's table, derived via immunoSEQ multiplex PCR, lists solely in-frame clones and lacks some. The sample yields some 130,000 clones, 75% to 90% seen once. The sequencing sample was made of PBMCs. All receptors derive from a middle-aged man in good health and CMV-seronegative.

Worth noting for this clone: The sample contains more than one DNA sequence encoding this CDR3. This sequence joins TRBV6-6 and TRBJ1-1; possibly TRBD1 for D (6 bases). Looked up from germline, CDR1 is MNHNY and CDR2 is SVGAGI (reference sequence). Trimming left V 5 bases short and J 6 bases short, with 10 bases between. The CDR3 has 12 amino acids. Written as DNA, the CDR3 is TGTGCCAGCAGTCACAGGGACGCTGAAGCTTTCTTT. Its translation is CASSHRDAEAFF.

This chain connects TRBV9 to TRBJ1-1; D gene ambiguous. The CDR3 extends over 13 amino acids. V was shortened by 3 bases and J by 8 bases, with 14 bases between the two germline ends. Germline V CDR1 and CDR2: SGDLS, YYNGEE. The CDR3 DNA is TGTGCCAGCAGCGCCTCTTCGGGCGGGGAAGCTTTCTTT. This encodes CASSASSGGEAFF.

The chain employs TRBV5-1 and TRBJ1-3; tentative D call: TRBD1 (6 bases). The CDR3 totals 14 residues. Germline CDR1 and CDR2: SGHRS and YFSETQ. V was pared by 3 bases and J by 8 bases, with 15 bases between. Here the CDR3 DNA reads TGCGCCAGCAGCTCAACAGGGAAGGAAGACACCATATATTTT. This encodes CASSSTGKEDTIYF.

The chain is built from TRBV27 and TRBJ1-4; 10 bases map to TRBD1. The germline gives CDR1 MNHEY, CDR2 SMNVEV (reference sequence). The J segment lost 7 bases and the V segment lost 3 bases, leaving 2 bases of the junction unmatched. The CDR3 totals 14 residues. The CDR3 sequence: CASSFDRGREKLFF. The CDR3 nucleotides are TGTGCCAGCAGTTTTGACAGGGGGCGTGAAAAACTGTTTTTT.

The chain recombines TRBV28 with TRBJ2-1, with TRBD1 matching 11 bases. The CDR3 length is 15 residues. CDR1 is MDHEN and CDR2 is SYDVKM in the germline V gene. The V gene end was trimmed by 8 bases and the J gene end by 7 bases; junction bases not matched to a gene: 10. The CDR3 sequence is CASGGQGAIRNEQFF. The CDR3 nucleotides read TGTGCCAGCGGTGGACAGGGGGCGATTAGGAATGAGCAGTTCTTC.

This sequence joins TRBV6-5 and TRBJ2-7; 7 bases are a match to TRBD2. CDR3 length equals 13 residues. The V segment lost 6 bases and the J segment 1 base; nucleotides outside the gene matches: 3. Germline CDR1 MNHEY, CDR2 SVGAGI. The CDR3 region is CASRSSGSYEQYF. The CDR3 bases are TGTGCCAGCAGGTCTAGCGGTTCCTACGAGCAGTACTTC.

Only one count was recorded for this clone. The chain uses TRBV27 and TRBJ2-5; 7 bases are shared with TRBD1. The J call is doubtful: the DNA matches TRBJ2-7 better. CDR3 length: 13 amino acids. From germline, CDR1 is MNHEY and CDR2 SMNVEV (reference sequence). In nucleotides, the CDR3 is TGTGCCAGCAGATTACAGGGGACCTACGAGCAGTACTTC. Encoded protein: CASRLQGTYEQYF.

This chain joins TRBV7-3 and TRBJ2-7; TRBD2 aligns across 7 bases. CDR1 and CDR2 from the germline V gene are SGHTA and FQGTGA. The CDR3 has 15 residues. V lost 1 base to trimming and J lost 0 bases; unmatched junction nucleotides: 3. The chain's CDR3 is CASSLMGGGSYEQYF. The CDR3 region has the DNA TGTGCCAGCAGCTTAATGGGGGGGGGCTCCTACGAGCAGTACTTC.

This clone was detected once. The chain links TRBV9 to TRBJ1-4; possible D gene TRBD1, 6 bases. CDR3 length: 15 residues. In germline, CDR1 is SGDLS, CDR2 YYNGEE. V dropped 3 bases and J dropped 8 bases, with 17 bases sitting between them. The DNA of the CDR3 is TGTGCCAGCAGCGCGGGGGGAGGGGGAGGGGAAAAACTGTTTTTT. The encoded protein is CASSAGGGGGEKLFF. The full variable domain, completed using reference TRBV9 and TRBJ1-4, is DSGVTQTPKHLITATGQRVTLRCSPRSGDLSVYWYQQSLDQGLQFLIQYYNGEERAKGNILERFSAQQFPDLHSELNLSSLELGDSALYFCASSAGGGGGEKLFFGSGTQLSVL.

The J gene is TRBJ1-2, the V gene TRBV27, with TRBD1 as a possible D gene (6 bases). Germline CDR1 reads MNHEY; CDR2 reads SMNVEV (reference sequence). CDR3 length: 13 residues. Trimming cost V 3 bases and J 2 bases, with 7 bases left between them. CDR3 protein: CASSLDRNYGYTF. The CDR3 coding sequence is TGTGCCAGCAGTTTGGACAGAAACTATGGCTACACCTTC.

This chain links TRBV12-5 with TRBJ2-5; 11 nucleotides agree with TRBD1. Trimming cost V 5 bases and J 4 bases; bases outside gene matches: 6. The germline CDR1 and CDR2 sequences are LGHNT and FRNRAP. The CDR3 runs 15 residues. CDR3 bases: TGTGCTAGTGGTGGGGCCGGGACAGGGGGAGAGACCCAGTACTTC. It translates to CASGGAGTGGETQYF.

V and J are TRBV6-4 and TRBJ2-1, with 7 bases that match TRBD2. Germline CDR1 and CDR2: MRHNA and SNTAGT. V dropped 5 bases and J dropped 2; count of bases not matched to a gene: 9. CDR3 length: 16 amino acids. The CDR3 DNA sequence: TGTGCCAGCAGTATACGACTAGCCCGTACCTACAATGAGCAGTTCTTC. Translated: CASSIRLARTYNEQFF.

The chain is built from TRBV19 and TRBJ2-7; D perhaps matches TRBD2 (6 bases). Germline V gives CDR1 LNHDA, CDR2 SQIVND (reference sequence). This CDR3 comprises 14 residues. V gave up 3 bases and J gave up 3 bases, with 12 bases separating them. The CDR3 here is CASSIRDGSYEQYF. The CDR3 coding sequence is TGTGCCAGTAGTATTAGGGACGGGAGCTACGAGCAGTACTTC.

The chain has TRBV4-1 and TRBJ1-1, with 8 bases fitting TRBD1. Germline-derived CDR1 and CDR2 are MGHRA and YSYEKL. The V and J ends lost 0 bases and 6 bases, in that order; junction bases with no gene match: 12. The CDR3 spans 17 residues. Here the CDR3 reads CASSQERQGQAPAEAFF. In nucleotides, the CDR3 is TGCGCCAGCAGCCAAGAACGCCAGGGACAGGCGCCAGCTGAAGCTTTCTTT.

The CDR3 spells CASSLSGAYNEQFF. The CDR3 coding sequence is TGTGCCAGCAGCTTATCCGGGGCCTACAATGAGCAGTTCTTC. The V gene is TRBV11-2, the J gene TRBJ2-1, with D maybe TRBD2 (5 bases). Between the trimmed V and J ends, which lost 2 bases and 2 bases, there was a span of 7 bases. CDR1 SGHAT and CDR2 FQNNGV come from the germline V gene. The CDR3 contains 14 residues.

The J gene is TRBJ2-7, the V gene TRBV9; 7 bases match TRBD2. Per germline, CDR1 SGDLS and CDR2 YYNGEE. V trimming: 4 bases; J trimming: 4 bases; junction bases outside the gene matches: 5. The CDR3 has 13 residues. CDR3 sequence: CASSQSGEYEQYF. CDR3 bases: TGTGCCAGCAGCCAAAGCGGGGAGTACGAGCAGTACTTC.

This chain joins TRBV7-6 and TRBJ1-2; 10 positions agree with TRBD1. The CDR3 totals 15 residues. The V and J ends lost 1 base and 6 bases, in that order; junction bases with no gene match: 5. The germline CDR1 and CDR2 sequences are SGHVS and FNYEAQ. The CDR3 DNA follows: TGTGCCAGCAGCTTAGACGGGGACAGGGGCGATGGCTACACCTTC. It is translated as CASSLDGDRGDGYTF.

Remarks on this clone: The junction shows a germline mismatch at one end, possibly a read error. The V gene is TRBV19, the J gene TRBJ2-3; 10 bases align to TRBD2. Germline V lookup: CDR1 LNHDA, CDR2 SQIVND (reference sequence). The CDR3 extends over 15 amino acids. As DNA, the CDR3 is TGTGCCAGTAGTATGGGAAGCCTAGCGGGAGATGCGCAGTATTTT. Translating it yields CASSMGSLAGDAQYF.

This chain uses TRBV6-1 with TRBJ1-2, with D perhaps TRBD1 (6 bases). Trimming cost V 0 bases and J 5 bases, with 13 bases left between them. The CDR3 has 15 residues. Looked up from germline, CDR1 is MNHNS and CDR2 is SASEGT. CDR3 coding DNA: TGTGCCAGCAGTGAAGCGGCGGGGGCCCCTTATGGCTACACCTTC. Amino acid sequence: CASSEAAGAPYGYTF.

As DNA, the CDR3 is TGTGCCAGCAGGCCGGGACATTCCTACGAGCAGTACTTC. Translating it yields CASRPGHSYEQYF. The chain joins TRBV5-8 to TRBJ2-7; weak D call: TRBD1 (6 bases). V was pared by 5 bases and J by 1 base, with 10 bases between. CDR3 size: 13 residues. CDR1 is SGHTS, CDR2 YDEGEE, per germline.

The chain links TRBV29-1 to TRBJ2-5, with D unresolved. Trimming cost V 8 bases and J 3 bases, with 10 bases left between them. The CDR3 is 11 amino acids. CDR1 and CDR2 from the germline V gene are SQVTM and ANQGSEA. This CDR3 is CSLGFEETQYF. The DNA for the CDR3 is TGCAGCCTCGGGTTTGAAGAGACCCAGTACTTC.

A few counts support this clone. The rearrangement uses TRBV7-2 and TRBJ2-2; D might be TRBD2 (5 bases). Trimming took off 5 bases at V and 2 bases at J, with 15 bases between the two ends. The CDR3 is 16 amino acids. Germline-derived CDR1 and CDR2 are SGHTA and FQGNSA. This chain's CDR3 is CASSPQRTLNTGELFF. CDR3 DNA: TGTGCCAGCAGCCCCCAACGGACTCTAAACACCGGGGAGCTGTTTTTT. The full variable domain, with the rest looked up from reference TRBV7-2 and TRBJ2-2, is GAGVSQSPSNKVTEKGKDVELRCDPISGHTALYWYRQSLGQGLEFLIYFQGNSAPDKSGLPSDRFSAERTGGSVSTLTIQRTQQEDSAVYLCASSPQRTLNTGELFFGEGSRLTVL.